The clone carrying this T cell receptor (beta chain) was detected a few times. What it recognizes is unknown. Gene names and germline refer to mouse. The table came from immunoSEQ multiplex PCR; TCRdb's copy has only in-frame clones and leaves some out. Among approximately 5,000 clones listed, approximately 50% were seen once. This sample is part of a study of tissue T cells after allogeneic stem cell transplantation. Study-level points and caveats: Within patients, tissue anatomy strongly shaped TCR repertoire composition. In patients and mice, blood and spleen missed much of tissue repertoire. The study did not identify alloreactive or antigen-specific tissue TCRs, and some clones might be persisting host cells.

Time point defined: mouse harvest day 7 after allogeneic transplant. Mouse grafts combined 10^7 T-cell-depleted bone marrow cells with 10^6 splenic CD5+ T cells. The sample comprised gut tissue. This clonotype was obtained from a female BALB/c mouse given C57BL/6 T cells with graft-versus-host disease after an allogeneic hematopoietic cell transplant.

The CDR3 reads CASGDAASGNTLYF. The sequenced part of the CDR3 DNA is TGTGCCAGCGGTGATGCGGCTTCTGGAAATACGCTCTAT. This chain connects TRBV13-2 to TRBJ1-3; no definite D call. The DNA ends 1 residue before the CDR3 does, and the rest of the CDR3 is filled in from the germline J gene. V lost 0 bases and J 0 bases, leaving 4 bases between the germline ends. The CDR3 contains 14 residues. Germline V lookup: CDR1 NNHNN, CDR2 SYGAGS (reference sequence).